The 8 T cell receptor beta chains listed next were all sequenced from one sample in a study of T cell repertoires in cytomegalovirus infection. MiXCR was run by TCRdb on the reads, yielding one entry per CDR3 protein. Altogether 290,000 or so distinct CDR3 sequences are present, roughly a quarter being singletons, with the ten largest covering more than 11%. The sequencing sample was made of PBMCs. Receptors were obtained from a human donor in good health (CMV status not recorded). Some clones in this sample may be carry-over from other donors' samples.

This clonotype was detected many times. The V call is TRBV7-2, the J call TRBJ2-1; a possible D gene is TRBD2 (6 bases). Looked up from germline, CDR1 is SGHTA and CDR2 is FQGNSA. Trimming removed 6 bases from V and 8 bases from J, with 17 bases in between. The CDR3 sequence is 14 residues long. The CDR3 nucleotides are TGTGCCAGCAGAAGACTAGTAGGGACCGATGAGCAGTTCTTC. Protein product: CASRRLVGTDEQFF.

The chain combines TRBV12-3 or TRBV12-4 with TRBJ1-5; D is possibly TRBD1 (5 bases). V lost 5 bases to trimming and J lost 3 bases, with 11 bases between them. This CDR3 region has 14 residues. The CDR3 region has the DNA TGTGCCAGCAGTCTCCAGGGTTACAATCAGCCCCAGCATTTT. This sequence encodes CASSLQGYNQPQHF.

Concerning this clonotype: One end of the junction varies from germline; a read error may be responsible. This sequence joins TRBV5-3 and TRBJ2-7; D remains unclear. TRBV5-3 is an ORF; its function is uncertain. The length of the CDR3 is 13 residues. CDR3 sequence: CASSLAAGNEQYF. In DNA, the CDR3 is TGTGCCAGCAGCTTGGCAGCAGGCAACGAGCAGTACTTC.

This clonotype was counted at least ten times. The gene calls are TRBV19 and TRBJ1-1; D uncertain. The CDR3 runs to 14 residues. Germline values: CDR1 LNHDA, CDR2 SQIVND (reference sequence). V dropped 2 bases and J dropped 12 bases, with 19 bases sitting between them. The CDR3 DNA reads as TGTGCCAGTAGTATATTGGGCCCCTCCGACGAACCTTTCTTT. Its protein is CASSILGPSDEPFF. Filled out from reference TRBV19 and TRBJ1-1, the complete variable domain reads DGGITQSPKYLFRKEGQNVTLSCEQNLNHDAMYWYRQDPGQGLRLIYYSQIVNDFQKGDIAEGYSVSREKKESFPLTVTSAQKNPTAFYLCASSILGPSDEPFFGQGTRLTVV.

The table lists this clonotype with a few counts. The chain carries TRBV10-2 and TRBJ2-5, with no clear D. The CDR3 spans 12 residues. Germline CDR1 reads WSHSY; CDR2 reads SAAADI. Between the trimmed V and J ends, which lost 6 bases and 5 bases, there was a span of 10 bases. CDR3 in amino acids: CASRITSETQYF. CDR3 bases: TGCGCCAGCAGGATAACATCGGAGACCCAGTACTTC.

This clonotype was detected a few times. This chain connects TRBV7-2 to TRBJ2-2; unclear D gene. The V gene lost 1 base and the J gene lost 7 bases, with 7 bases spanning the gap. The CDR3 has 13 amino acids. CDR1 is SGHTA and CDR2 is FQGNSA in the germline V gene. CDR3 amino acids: CASSLVRVGELFF. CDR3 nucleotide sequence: TGTGCCAGCAGCTTAGTGCGTGTCGGGGAGCTGTTTTTT.

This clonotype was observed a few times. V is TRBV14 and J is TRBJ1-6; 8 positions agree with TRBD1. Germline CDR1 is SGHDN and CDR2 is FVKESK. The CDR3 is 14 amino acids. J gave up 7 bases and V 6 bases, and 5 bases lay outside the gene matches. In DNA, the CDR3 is TGTGCCAGCAGGACAGGGGTGGCGAATTCACCCCTCCACTTT. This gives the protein CASRTGVANSPLHF.

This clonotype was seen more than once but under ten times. CDR3 region: CSVFGGNEQFF. In nucleotides, the CDR3 is TGCAGCGTTTTCGGTGGTAATGAGCAGTTCTTC. This rearrangement joins TRBV29-1 to TRBJ2-1; no reliable D call. The CDR3 has 11 amino acids. With 5 bases removed from V and 7 bases from J, the gap between germline ends came to 9 bases. Germline V lookup: CDR1 SQVTM, CDR2 ANQGSEA.